This T cell receptor beta chain was identified during a study of cytomegalovirus exposure and HLA in healthy donors. Study-level background: The Caucasian-associated ancestry cluster held 65% to 90% of 350 to 450 genotyped donors. Study findings and constraints: The records held CMV serostatus as the only immune exposure information.

The PCR used 60 Vbeta and 13 Jbeta primers. Generated by immunoSEQ multiplex PCR, the TCRdb table keeps only in-frame clones and is missing some. Here the sample spans around 130,000 clones, around 83% being singletons. Details on this clone: Antigen: not known.

Germline V lookup: CDR1 SGHAT, CDR2 FQNNGV. CDR3 length equals 18 residues. The V and J ends lost 1 base and 0 bases, in that order; junction bases with no gene match: 8. Sequences were obtained from PBMCs. The chain combines TRBV11-2 with TRBJ2-7, with 11 nucleotides matching TRBD2. The source is a woman aged 30 to 39 in good health and CMV-seropositive. The DNA for the CDR3 is TGTGCCAGCAGCTTAGTTGTAGCGGGAGGGGGGGCCTCCTACGAGCAGTACTTC. Translated: CASSLVVAGGGASYEQYF.